Sequencing of this T cell receptor (beta chain) was carried out in a study of tissue T cells after allogeneic stem cell transplantation. Overall study: Tissue samples with histologically apparent lymphocytes on H&E review were prioritized for sequencing.

V gave up 0 bases and J gave up 6 bases, with 13 bases separating them. Germline V gives CDR1 SGHRS, CDR2 YFSETQ. This CDR3 is built from 15 residues. Produced via immunoSEQ multiplex PCR; TCRdb's table is partial and in-frame only. Of approximately 9,700 clones listed, approximately 64% are singletons. The source was tissue from the ileum, collected at autopsy. The V gene is TRBV5-1, the J gene TRBJ2-1; D is ambiguous. The TCR comes from a woman between 18 and 49 years old with breast cancer. The DNA of the CDR3 is TGCGCCAGCAGCTTGGACCCGGGTGAGGTCAATGAGCAGTTCTTC. Protein product: CASSLDPGEVNEQFF.